Presented here are 29 T cell receptor beta chains from one specimen sequenced in a study of graft-versus-host responses after intestinal transplantation. These receptors' antigens are unknown. The data were produced by immunoSEQ multiplex PCR, yet TCRdb's version contains in-frame clones alone and is incomplete. The data contain 30,000 to 40,000 clones, 93% of them singletons. This sample comprised unstimulated CD8+ T cells sorted from spleen or lymph node cells, obtained before transplant. Receptors originate from a human donor who was the organ donor for an intestinal transplant.

In its sample, this clone was seen once. This chain links TRBV4-2 with TRBJ1-5; D may be TRBD1 (5 bases). The CDR3 is made up of 16 amino acids. Germline values: CDR1 LGHNA, CDR2 YNFKEQ. The V end lost 0 bases, the J end lost 1 base, and 10 bases lay between the germline ends. The chain's CDR3 is CASSQERGASNQPQHF. The DNA for the CDR3 is TGTGCCAGCAGCCAAGAACGAGGGGCGAGCAATCAGCCCCAGCATTTT.

The chain joins TRBV11-3 to TRBJ2-7; D possibly corresponds to TRBD2 (5 bases). Trimming removed 4 bases at V and 1 base at J, with 8 bases between. This CDR3 is 13 amino acids long. Germline values: CDR1 SGHNT, CDR2 YENEEA. The CDR3 nucleotides read TGTGCCAGCAGCTCGGACTCTTCCTACGAGCAGTACTTC. Translating gives CASSSDSSYEQYF.

The V and J genes are TRBV5-4 and TRBJ1-2, with D perhaps matching TRBD1 (6 bases). V was trimmed by 2 bases and J by 8 bases, leaving 10 bases between them. This CDR3 is 12 amino acids long. Germline-derived CDR1 and CDR2 are SGHNT and YYREEE (reference sequence). This chain's CDR3 is CASSFGGEGYTF. The CDR3 nucleotides read TGTGCCAGCAGCTTCGGGGGCGAGGGCTACACCTTC.

The chain is built from TRBV7-8 and TRBJ1-3; 11 nucleotides align to TRBD1. This CDR3 region has 19 residues. V lost 5 bases, J lost 0 bases, and 12 bases stayed unmatched. In germline, CDR1 is SGHVS, CDR2 FQNEAQ. CDR3 sequence: CASSPWWTGGSSSGNTIYF. CDR3 sequence (DNA): TGTGCCAGCAGCCCTTGGTGGACAGGGGGCTCCAGCTCTGGAAACACCATATATTTT.

This clone was picked up a small number of times. A junction boundary mismatches the germline segment, possibly from a read error. CDR3 coding DNA: TGTGCCAGCAGCCAACGGACGGCCCTCTGGGGCTACACCTTC. Translation: CASSQRTALWGYTF. The genes are TRBV4-1 and TRBJ1-2; no clear D gene. Germline CDR1 reads MGHRA; CDR2 reads YSYEKL. The CDR3 runs to 14 residues.

The chain recombines TRBV27 with TRBJ2-5; perhaps TRBD1 as D (6 bases). The end of the DNA fits TRBJ2-7 better, so the J call may be wrong. CDR1 and CDR2 (germline): MNHEY, SMNVEV (reference sequence). The CDR3 covers 16 residues. The CDR3 protein is CASSGPGHRSSYEQYF. The CDR3 DNA sequence: TGTGCCAGCAGTGGGCCGGGACACAGGAGCTCCTACGAGCAGTACTTC.

This chain links TRBV27 with TRBJ2-1; maybe TRBD1 (5 bases). The CDR3 loop spans 15 amino acids. V lost 8 bases and J lost 3, with 17 bases in between. CDR1 and CDR2 from the germline V gene are MNHEY and SMNVEV (reference sequence). In DNA, the CDR3 is TGTGCCAGCGCGAAAATCCAGGGTAACTACAATGAGCAGTTCTTC. Its protein product is CASAKIQGNYNEQFF.

The rearrangement joins TRBV5-4 to TRBJ1-4; D is uncertain. Trimming left V 0 bases short and J 8 bases short, with 5 bases between. This CDR3 is built from 12 residues. Germline CDR1 SGHNT, CDR2 YYREEE (reference sequence). In DNA form, the CDR3 reads TGTGCCAGCAGCTTGGACAGAGAAAAACTGTTTTTT. Protein product: CASSLDREKLFF.

This clone was seen just once. This sequence joins TRBV2 and TRBJ2-1; TRBD2 aligns across 15 bases. Germline values: CDR1 SNHLY, CDR2 FYNNEI. This CDR3 comprises 20 residues. V was clipped by 7 bases and J by 7 bases; unmatched bases: 20. The CDR3 protein is CASKGPGTSGRTPTGNEQFF. The CDR3 DNA sequence: TGTGCCAGCAAAGGCCCCGGGACTAGCGGGAGGACCCCTACCGGGAATGAGCAGTTCTTC.

The chain couples TRBV7-6 to TRBJ2-5; 8 bases match TRBD2. The trim removed 2 bases at V and 1 base at J, leaving 0 bases unmatched. Germline CDR1 reads SGHVS; CDR2 reads FNYEAQ. The CDR3 runs 14 residues. CDR3 protein: CASSLLAGQETQYF. CDR3 sequence (DNA): TGTGCCAGCAGCTTACTAGCGGGCCAAGAGACCCAGTACTTC.

The chain joins TRBV28 to TRBJ2-7; TRBD2 matches 7 bases. Losses at the gene ends were 2 bases for V and 6 bases for J; bases not matched to a gene: 4. CDR3 length: 13 residues. From germline, CDR1 is MDHEN and CDR2 SYDVKM. The CDR3 sequence is CASSLGGGSEQYF. The CDR3 coding sequence is TGTGCCAGCAGTTTAGGGGGAGGGAGCGAGCAGTACTTC.

V and J are TRBV4-1 and TRBJ2-5; D is perhaps TRBD1 (6 bases). V was clipped by 4 bases and J by 5 bases, with 14 bases between them. The CDR3 has 14 amino acids. Germline CDR1 and CDR2: MGHRA and YSYEKL. CDR3 nucleotide sequence: TGCGCCAGCAGCCCAGGCTCCAGGGGTGAGACCCAGTACTTC. It translates to CASSPGSRGETQYF.

J is TRBJ2-2 and V is TRBV5-4; TRBD2 is a possible D gene (5 bases). This CDR3 is 15 amino acids long. CDR1 SGHNT and CDR2 YYREEE come from the germline V gene (reference sequence). V dropped 1 base and J dropped 3 bases, with 10 bases sitting between them. The chain's CDR3 is CASSLFVGDTGELFF. The CDR3 coding sequence is TGTGCCAGCAGCTTGTTCGTCGGGGACACCGGGGAGCTGTTTTTT.

This sequence joins TRBV7-2 and TRBJ2-2, with a possible D match to TRBD1 (6 bases). Germline V gives CDR1 SGHTA, CDR2 FQGNSA. The CDR3 is 16 amino acids. Between the trimmed V and J ends, which lost 5 bases and 0 bases, there was a span of 13 bases. DNA for the CDR3: TGTGCCAGCAGCCCGACAGGAATCGCGAACACCGGGGAGCTGTTTTTT. It codes for CASSPTGIANTGELFF. Using reference TRBV7-2 and TRBJ2-2 for the parts outside the CDR3, the full variable domain is GAGVSQSPSNKVTEKGKDVELRCDPISGHTALYWYRQSLGQGLEFLIYFQGNSAPDKSGLPSDRFSAERTGGSVSTLTIQRTQQEDSAVYLCASSPTGIANTGELFFGEGSRLTVL.

This sequence joins TRBV7-3 and TRBJ2-3, with D tentatively TRBD2 (6 bases). The CDR3 is 14 residues long. Germline V gene sequence: CDR1 SGHTA, CDR2 FQGTGA. Trimming cost V 1 base and J 4 bases, with 9 bases left between them. The CDR3 DNA is TGTGCCAGCAGCTTAATACTAGCCGCAGATACGCAGTATTTT. Translated: CASSLILAADTQYF.

The J gene is TRBJ2-2, the V gene TRBV28; tentatively, D is TRBD2 (5 bases). The CDR3 sequence is 13 residues long. V lost 5 bases and J 3 bases, leaving 7 bases between the germline ends. CDR1 and CDR2 (germline): MDHEN, SYDVKM. The DNA for the CDR3 is TGTGCCAGCAGTCTAGCCGACACCGGGGAGCTGTTTTTT. Translating it yields CASSLADTGELFF.

This clone was detected only a few times. The chain links TRBV6-5 to TRBJ2-1; D is ambiguous. Deletions cut 0 bases from V and 4 bases from J, with 10 bases between. Germline V gene sequence: CDR1 MNHEY, CDR2 SVGAGI. The CDR3 is 15 residues long. The CDR3 here is CASSYSGSEYNEQFF. The DNA for the CDR3 is TGTGCCAGCAGTTACTCGGGCAGCGAGTACAATGAGCAGTTCTTC.

The chain joins TRBV27 to TRBJ2-7; 7 bases are shared with TRBD2. J lost 2 bases, V lost 5 bases, and 12 bases had no gene match. Germline V lookup: CDR1 MNHEY, CDR2 SMNVEV (reference sequence). The CDR3 runs 16 residues. The CDR3 DNA sequence: TGTGCCAGCAGTACACTCCCTAGCGGTGGGGCCTACGAGCAGTACTTC. Translating it yields CASSTLPSGGAYEQYF.

V is TRBV29-1 and J is TRBJ1-1; D unresolved. Trimming pared 2 bases from V and 7 bases from J, leaving 8 bases between. The CDR3 consists of 11 residues. CDR1 SQVTM and CDR2 ANQGSEA come from the germline V gene. CDR3 DNA: TGCAGCGTTGAACTCGGCTTTGAAGCTTTCTTT. Its protein product is CSVELGFEAFF.

The rearrangement uses TRBV4-1 and TRBJ2-1; 10 bases align to TRBD2. The germline V gene has CDR1 MGHRA and CDR2 YSYEKL. Trimming removed 1 base from V and 7 bases from J; junction bases left unmatched: 4. The CDR3 totals 15 residues. In DNA form, the CDR3 reads TGCGCCAGCAGCCAAGCGGGACTAGCGTGGAATGAGCAGTTCTTC. Its protein is CASSQAGLAWNEQFF.

The chain recombines TRBV7-9 with TRBJ1-4, with D perhaps matching TRBD1 (5 bases). Deletions cut 4 bases from V and 4 bases from J, with 19 bases between. Germline V gives CDR1 SEHNR, CDR2 FQNEAQ (reference sequence). CDR3 length equals 17 residues. CDR3 sequence: CASSSTDVQEDNEKLFF. In nucleotides, the CDR3 is TGTGCCAGCAGCTCGACAGACGTTCAAGAAGATAATGAAAAACTGTTTTTT.

The rearrangement uses TRBV10-1 and TRBJ2-2; 9 bases agree with TRBD1. V trimming: 8 bases; J trimming: 3 bases; junction bases outside the gene matches: 10. This CDR3 has 16 amino acids. The germline gives CDR1 WNHNN, CDR2 SYGVQD (reference sequence). The CDR3 DNA reads TGCGCCAGCCCCACTCTGAGGGACAGGGACACCGGGGAGCTGTTTTTT. The encoded protein is CASPTLRDRDTGELFF.

This sequence joins TRBV6-1 and TRBJ2-2, with D possibly called TRBD1 or TRBD2 (5 bases each). CDR3 length: 14 amino acids. The germline gives CDR1 MNHNS, CDR2 SASEGT. Between the trimmed V and J ends, which lost 1 base and 5 bases, there was a span of 8 bases. The CDR3 here is CASSEDGGTGELFF. The DNA of the CDR3 is TGTGCCAGCAGTGAAGATGGGGGAACCGGGGAGCTGTTTTTT.

The chain joins TRBV27 to TRBJ2-1, with TRBD2 matching over 7 bases. This CDR3 is 16 amino acids long. CDR1 is MNHEY and CDR2 is SMNVEV in the germline V gene (reference sequence). V trimming: 5 bases; J trimming: 1 base; junction bases outside the gene matches: 8. The DNA for the CDR3 is TGTGCCAGCAGTCCGTCTCTAGCGGAGTCCTACAATGAGCAGTTCTTC. It specifies CASSPSLAESYNEQFF.

The V and J genes are TRBV6-5 and TRBJ1-1, with a tentative D call TRBD1 (5 bases). Germline CDR1 is MNHEY and CDR2 is SVGAGI. The CDR3 contains 10 residues. V was clipped by 2 bases and J by 10 bases, with 5 bases between them. The CDR3 region has the DNA TGTGCCAGCAGTTACAGGGGAGCTTTCTTT. Translated: CASSYRGAFF.

The chain links TRBV6-5 to TRBJ2-5; 14 bases line up with TRBD2. CDR1 and CDR2 from the germline V gene are MNHEY and SVGAGI. Germline trimming cut 2 bases from V and 4 bases from J; bases unmatched to any gene: 0. The CDR3 spans 15 residues. CDR3 coding DNA: TGTGCCAGCAGTTACGGGACTAGCGGGAGAGAGACCCAGTACTTC. Translating it yields CASSYGTSGRETQYF.

The chain combines TRBV27 with TRBJ2-7, with D uncertain. Trimming removed 6 bases from V and 4 bases from J, with 7 bases in between. CDR1 is MNHEY, CDR2 SMNVEV, per germline (reference sequence). This CDR3 spans 11 amino acids. The CDR3 sequence: CASSPGYEQYF. CDR3 DNA sequence: TGTGCCAGCAGCCCCGGGTACGAGCAGTACTTC.

The rearrangement joins TRBV18 to TRBJ2-5, with D possibly TRBD2 on 5 matching bases. The CDR3 loop spans 18 amino acids. The ends were cut back, 2 bases at V and 5 bases at J, with 24 bases in the middle. From germline, CDR1 is KGHSH and CDR2 LQKENI. CDR3 bases: TGTGCCAGCTCACCATTCCCTCTCGTGCCAGACTACTTGGAGACCCAGTACTTC. It specifies CASSPFPLVPDYLETQYF. Full variable domain (outside the CDR3, taken from reference TRBV18 and TRBJ2-5): NAGVMQNPRHLVRRRGQEARLRCSPMKGHSHVYWYRQLPEEGLKFMVYLQKENIIDESGMPKERFSAEFPKEGPSILRIQQVVRGDSAAYFCASSPFPLVPDYLETQYFGPGTRLLVL.

This clone was counted once. The chain has TRBV15 and TRBJ2-1, with D perhaps TRBD2 (6 bases). CDR3 length equals 16 residues. Trimming pared 2 bases from V and 10 bases from J, leaving 21 bases between. From germline, CDR1 is LNHNV and CDR2 YYDKDF (reference sequence). CDR3 DNA: TGTGCCACCAGCAGATACACTCGGGGACTCTCCCAAGAGCAGTTCTTC. As protein: CATSRYTRGLSQEQFF.